The T cell receptor (beta chain) under discussion was sequenced for a study of T cell repertoires in cytomegalovirus infection. Across the whole study: Carrying CMV and the relevant HLA type showed in public TCR beta signatures. Study-wide results and caveats: HLA-C-restricted CMV clonotypes gave the most frequent clonotype in two of eight donors.

This clonotype was counted many times. Its antigen remains unidentified. TCRdb itself ran the reads through MiXCR, one entry per CDR3 protein. Found here are 650,000 to 900,000 distinct CDR3 sequences, about 28% of them singletons; the top ten hold about an eighth. Trimming stripped 4 bases from V and 3 bases from J, with 9 bases between. Germline loops: CDR1 MNHEY, CDR2 SMNVEV (reference sequence). The CDR3 is 13 residues long. J is TRBJ1-2 and V is TRBV27, with D possibly matching TRBD1 (5 bases). This clonotype originated in a human donor in good health (CMV status not recorded). Some clones in this sample may be carry-over from other donors' samples. The starting material was cultured CD8+ T cells from PBMCs, obtained from culture after CMV antigen stimulation. The CDR3 sequence: CASSSGADYGYTF. The DNA of the CDR3 is TGTGCCAGCAGTTCTGGGGCTGACTATGGCTACACCTTC.